This entry describes one TCR beta chain. The germline V gene has CDR1 DFQATT and CDR2 SNEGSKA (reference sequence). CDR3 length: 14 residues. TCRdb used MiXCR to reprocess the RT-PCR reads, holding one entry per CDR3 protein. In the table there are hundreds of thousands of distinct CDR3 sequences, 13% to 15% of which are singletons. The sequencing sample was made of memory CD4+ T cells from blood. This TCR was sampled from a female donor in good health, serving as a healthy control. The rearrangement joins TRBV20-1 to TRBJ2-5; tentatively, D is TRBD2 (5 bases). The CDR3: CRASGGGYQETQYF. The CDR3 region has the DNA TGCAGGGCAAGTGGTGGCGGGTACCAAGAGACCCAGTACTTC.